This is a list of T cell receptor beta chains from one sample in a study of PD-L1 blockade in urothelial cancer. Profiling relied on immunoSEQ multiplex PCR, and the TCRdb table lists in-frame clones only, not all of them. The sample records tens of thousands of clones, about nine tenths being singletons. Sample: PBMCs, taken around atezolizumab (anti-PD-L1) treatment. Receptors were obtained from a woman aged 65 to 85 with urothelial cancer. The CDR3 runs from the conserved cysteine through the conserved F or W. A D gene is named only where the DNA matches it firmly. Rows may omit the clone size; those that give it use once, few, many or a size class.

>TRBV5-1|TRBJ1-4|NA|NA
CASRSTGSFEKLFF
TGCGCCAGCAGATCGACAGGTTCGTTTGAAAAACTGTTTTTT
>TRBV5-5|TRBJ1-3|NA|NA
CASSLAGAGNTIYF
TGTGCCAGCAGCTTGGCAGGGGCTGGAAACACCATATATTTT
>TRBV2|TRBJ1-3|NA|TRBD1
CASRDRGPGNTIYF
TGTGCCAGCAGAGACAGGGGGCCTGGAAACACCATATATTTT
>TRBV6-1|TRBJ1-5|NA|NA
CASSEYGSNQPQHF
TGTGCCAGCAGTGAATACGGGAGCAATCAGCCCCAGCATTTT
>TRBV10-3|TRBJ2-7|NA|TRBD1
CAITGQGAPYEQYF
TGTGCCATCACCGGACAGGGGGCTCCCTACGAGCAGTACTTC
>TRBV7-2|TRBJ2-5|NA|NA
CASSATKETQYF
TGTGCCAGCAGCGCGACTAAAGAGACCCAGTACTTC
>TRBV6-6|TRBJ1-5|once|TRBD1
CASSSGTGGNQPQHF
TGTGCCAGCAGTTCGGGGACAGGGGGGAATCAGCCCCAGCATTTT
>TRBV10-3|TRBJ2-3|few|TRBD2
CAISGGGLAFPDTQYF
TGTGCCATCAGTGGGGGGGGACTAGCGTTCCCAGATACGCAGTATTTT
>TRBV30|TRBJ1-2|NA|NA
CAGSRLGQQNYGYTF
TGCGCCGGTTCAAGACTCGGACAGCAAAACTATGGCTACACCTTC
>TRBV12-5|TRBJ2-1|NA|NA
CASGLAPRWSPNHALNEQFF
TGTGCTAGTGGTTTGGCTCCAAGGTGGAGCCCTAACCACGCTCTAAATGAGCAGTTCTTC
>TRBV9|TRBJ2-3|once|NA
CASSKTGTLNPPTDTQYF
TGTGCCAGCAGCAAAACCGGGACTCTAAACCCACCCACAGATACGCAGTATTTT
>TRBV28|TRBJ1-5|NA|NA
CASRESNQPQHF
TGTGCCAGCAGGGAGTCAAATCAGCCCCAGCATTTT
>TRBV5-5|TRBJ1-2|NA|NA
CASSSQGWYGYTF
TGTGCCAGCAGCTCCCAGGGATGGTATGGCTACACCTTC
>TRBV30|TRBJ2-3|once|TRBD2
CASGLAGGPFGTDTQYF
TGTGCCTCGGGACTAGCGGGAGGGCCTTTCGGCACAGATACGCAGTATTTT